This T cell receptor beta chain was recorded in a study of cytomegalovirus exposure and HLA in healthy donors. PCR employed 60 Vbeta and 13 Jbeta primers. Produced via immunoSEQ multiplex PCR; TCRdb's table is partial and in-frame only. This table has tens of thousands of clones, 55% to 75% appearing once. Germline V CDR1 and CDR2: SGHVS, FQNEAQ. Trimming at V came to 5 bases and at J to 6 bases, leaving 6 bases not matched to a gene. This CDR3 has 14 amino acids. The V and J genes are TRBV7-8 and TRBJ1-5; 8 bases are shared with TRBD1. Material for sequencing was PBMCs. This receptor was taken from a woman aged 40 to 50 in good health and CMV-seropositive. The CDR3 protein is CASSPRTGFQPQHF. In DNA form, the CDR3 reads TGTGCCAGCAGCCCTCGGACAGGGTTTCAGCCCCAGCATTTT.